This entry features one TCR beta chain sequence. The sample originates from a study of blood T cell repertoires in COVID-19. Authors' data handling: Reference gene primer amplification yielded estimated nucleated cell counts. Profiling relied on immunoSEQ multiplex PCR, and the TCRdb table lists in-frame clones only, not all of them. Clonal size and the V and J genes are those of that table, whereas D and trimming came from the DNA. This table holds 150,000 to 200,000 clones, more than 75% found once. The age range of participants was roughly 18 to 90 years, with residence in about 25 US areas. The origin of this receptor is a woman aged 50 to 60 with acute COVID-19. Source material: PBMCs or T cells enriched from blood (not recorded which).

Here the CDR3 DNA reads TGTGCCAGCATGCGGAACGCTAACTCCTACAATGAGCAGTTCTTC. Translation gives CASMRNANSYNEQFF. The chain has TRBV3-1 (or the pseudogene TRBV3-2) and TRBJ2-1; no reliable D call. The CDR3 length is 15 residues. The germline V gene encodes CDR1 LGHDT and CDR2 YNNKEL (reference sequence). Trimming pared 7 bases from V and 0 bases from J, leaving 13 bases between.